The sequence of this TCR beta chain was determined in a study of beta chain features in type 1 diabetes. Study-level findings and limits: Shorter TCRB CDR3s, moderately but significantly so, marked every one of the four CD4+ subsets in Type 1 diabetes patients. Cells carrying high TCR expression could end up over-represented when cDNA is sequenced. Fewer junction insertions and more nucleotide deletions appeared in type 1 diabetes patients.

CDR3 length: 15 amino acids. Germline assignment: CDR1 SGHRS and CDR2 YFSETQ. V lost 0 bases and J lost 2, with 11 bases in between. Since all of the isolated RNA was reverse transcribed, expressed TCRB transcripts were what got sequenced. Each sample of naive, central memory or regulatory T cells had, on average, about 3.5 million reads. Method: immunoSEQ multiplex PCR; TCRdb's copy keeps in-frame clones and lacks some. Here the sample spans about 620,000 clones, roughly a sixth being singletons. In regard to this clone: The antigen is undetermined.

The sample was naive CD4+ T cells from blood. The receptor's source is a man between 18 and 29 years old in good health. The rearrangement uses TRBV5-1 and TRBJ1-1, with a possible D match to TRBD1 (5 bases). The CDR3 region has the DNA TGCGCCAGCAGCTTGGTGGGGCAGTTCAACACTGAAGCTTTCTTT. Amino acid sequence: CASSLVGQFNTEAFF. The entire variable domain, with the rest obtained from reference TRBV5-1 and TRBJ1-1, is as follows: KAGVTQTPRYLIKTRGQQVTLSCSPISGHRSVSWYQQTPGQGLQFLFEYFSETQRNKGNFPGRFSGRQFSNSRSEMNVSTLELGDSALYLCASSLVGQFNTEAFFGQGTRLTVV.